The 28 T cell receptor beta chains listed next were all sequenced from one sample in a study of monozygotic twins with inflammatory bowel disease (dated by TCRdb to between 2018 and 2021). The method behind the library was 5' RACE. TCRdb lists the instrument as Illumina HiSeq 2500. TCRdb reprocessed the raw reads; every CDR3 protein sequence is a single record, and DNA is not supplied. The sample table records around 370,000 distinct CDR3 sequences. Together, the top ten hold 2.6% of the sample. Sequenced: blood. The receptors were gathered from a human donor with ulcerative colitis or Crohn's disease, or a healthy co-twin of an affected twin (not recorded which).

The rearrangement links TRBV11-2 to TRBJ2-2; TCRdb lists TRBD2, though no DNA is available to test this call. Germline loops: CDR1 SGHAT, CDR2 FQNNGV. This CDR3 is built from 18 residues. CDR3 amino acids: CASSSTSRLAGGTGELFF.

The chain couples TRBV4-3 to TRBJ2-1; the D gene TCRdb calls, TRBD1, cannot be checked with no DNA. This CDR3 is built from 17 residues. Looked up from germline, CDR1 is LGHNA and CDR2 is YSLEER. The CDR3 spells CASSQDPRGGAYNEQFF.

The chain has TRBV18 and TRBJ2-3. The length of the CDR3 is 15 residues. Germline V lookup: CDR1 KGHSH, CDR2 LQKENI. The CDR3 region is CASSRQGANRDTQYF.

This chain uses TRBV5-1 with TRBJ2-5; TCRdb returns TRBD1, unconfirmable since there is no DNA. There are 14 residues in the CDR3. CDR1 SGHRS and CDR2 YFSETQ come from the germline V gene. The CDR3 spells CASSLGQGIETQYF.

The rearrangement links TRBV9 to TRBJ2-7. From germline, CDR1 is SGDLS and CDR2 YYNGEE. This CDR3 spans 14 amino acids. CDR3 amino acids: CASSVDYSPTAQYF.

The V gene is TRBV27, the J gene TRBJ1-4. This CDR3 is built from 15 residues. Germline values: CDR1 MNHEY, CDR2 SMNVEV (reference sequence). CDR3 loop: CASSQARLTNEKLFF.

This chain connects TRBV10-3 to TRBJ2-7; TCRdb gives TRBD1 as the D gene, but with no DNA this cannot be confirmed. CDR3 length: 16 amino acids. Germline-derived CDR1 and CDR2 are ENHRY and SYGVKD. This CDR3 is CAISETGQGLPYEQYF.

The chain employs TRBV1 and TRBJ2-5; TCRdb's D gene call, TRBD1, goes unchecked for lack of DNA. TRBV1 is shown as a pseudogene. The length of the CDR3 is 15 residues. The CDR3 sequence: CTSTRRQKYQETQYF.

The chain carries TRBV5-4 and TRBJ2-5; TCRdb indicates TRBD1, and absent DNA this call remains unverified. CDR3 length: 15 amino acids. Looked up from germline, CDR1 is SGHNT and CDR2 is YYREEE (reference sequence). CDR3 loop: CASSRTDRGRETQYF.

This chain joins TRBV5-1 and TRBJ2-1. In germline, CDR1 is SGHRS, CDR2 YFSETQ. This CDR3 has 15 amino acids. CDR3 region: CASSLLAGPYNEQFF.

J is TRBJ2-3 and V is TRBV14; TCRdb returns TRBD2, unconfirmable since there is no DNA. Looked up from germline, CDR1 is SGHDN and CDR2 is FVKESK. There are 15 residues in the CDR3. The CDR3 reads CASSPHSGAGDTQYF.

This chain links TRBV7-9 with TRBJ1-2; the TCRdb D gene call, TRBD1, has no DNA to confirm it. The CDR3 extends over 15 amino acids. Germline V gene data show CDR1 as SEHNR and CDR2 as FQNEAQ (reference sequence). This chain's CDR3 is CASSSIGQGAGGYTF.

The CDR3: CASSEAPQISGANVLTF. J is TRBJ2-6 and V is TRBV6-1. Germline loops: CDR1 MNHNS, CDR2 SASEGT. This CDR3 has 17 residues.

V usage is TRBV11-1 and J usage is TRBJ2-1; TCRdb picks TRBD1, but there is no DNA to check that call. In germline, CDR1 is SGHAT, CDR2 FQDESV (reference sequence). This CDR3 is 19 amino acids long. CDR3 loop: CASSHAPGQGAKPYNEQFF.

This rearrangement joins TRBV14 to TRBJ2-1; the D call of TRBD2 rests on TCRdb alone, since no DNA is present to check it. The CDR3 is made up of 15 amino acids. CDR1 is SGHDN, CDR2 FVKESK, per germline. The CDR3 sequence: CASTTGGLYALEQFF.

The chain employs TRBV9 and TRBJ2-7; TCRdb's D gene call, TRBD1, goes unchecked for lack of DNA. The V gene's germline CDR1 is SGDLS and CDR2 YYNGEE. The CDR3 contains 15 residues. The CDR3 here is CASSSRTGGAGEQYF.

This sequence joins TRBV7-9 and TRBJ2-1; TCRdb names TRBD2, which stays unverified in the absence of DNA. This CDR3 comprises 16 residues. Germline assignment: CDR1 SEHNR and CDR2 FQNEAQ (reference sequence). The chain's CDR3 is CASSFVPAPGGNEQFF.

V is TRBV4-3 and J is TRBJ1-5; TCRdb calls TRBD1, which cannot be checked without DNA. CDR3 length: 18 residues. The V gene's germline CDR1 is LGHNA and CDR2 YSLEER. This chain's CDR3 is CASSQERGTGLSGQPQHF.

The V call is TRBV6-5, the J call TRBJ1-5; no DNA is available, so the TRBD1 call from TCRdb remains unchecked. Germline V lookup: CDR1 MNHEY, CDR2 SVGAGI. This CDR3 contains 15 residues. The CDR3: CASSSIGQFGQPQHF.

This chain links TRBV11-1 with TRBJ2-5; the TCRdb call, TRBD2, lacks DNA for checking. The CDR3 is made up of 13 amino acids. The V gene's germline CDR1 is SGHAT and CDR2 FQDESV (reference sequence). CDR3 in amino acids: CASSPDPAGTQYF.

The V call is TRBV19, the J call TRBJ2-2; TCRdb names TRBD1, which stays unverified in the absence of DNA. The CDR3 has 15 amino acids. CDR1 and CDR2 from the germline V gene are LNHDA and SQIVND (reference sequence). CDR3: CASSIGAGLTGELFF.

CDR3 loop: CSAPDRPTREQYF. The chain combines TRBV20-1 with TRBJ2-7; TCRdb's D call of TRBD1 is untestable without DNA. Germline values: CDR1 DFQATT, CDR2 SNEGSKA (reference sequence). The CDR3 is made up of 13 amino acids.

The chain uses TRBV3-1 and TRBJ2-5. CDR1 is LGHDT and CDR2 is YNNKEL in the germline V gene (reference sequence). This CDR3 has 11 residues. CDR3 loop: CASSQLETQYF.

The J gene is TRBJ2-4, the V gene TRBV4-1. This CDR3 region has 18 residues. In germline, CDR1 is MGHRA, CDR2 YSYEKL. The CDR3 is CASSQGVIPGSAKNIQYF.

V and J are TRBV30 and TRBJ1-4; TCRdb selects TRBD1, and the lack of DNA leaves this call unchecked. This CDR3 comprises 16 residues. Looked up from germline, CDR1 is GTSNPN and CDR2 is SVGIG (reference sequence). This CDR3 reads CAWGGQAGLLNEKLFF.

The V gene is TRBV2, the J gene TRBJ2-5. Germline V gene sequence: CDR1 SNHLY, CDR2 FYNNEI. The CDR3 consists of 15 residues. The CDR3 is CASSESPDLAETQYF.

This sequence joins TRBV5-1 and TRBJ1-1. Germline V gives CDR1 SGHRS, CDR2 YFSETQ. The CDR3 contains 15 residues. CDR3 protein: CASSQDPSRGTEAFF. Full variable domain (outside the CDR3, taken from reference TRBV5-1 and TRBJ1-1): KAGVTQTPRYLIKTRGQQVTLSCSPISGHRSVSWYQQTPGQGLQFLFEYFSETQRNKGNFPGRFSGRQFSNSRSEMNVSTLELGDSALYLCASSQDPSRGTEAFFGQGTRLTVV.

The chain is built from TRBV5-5 and TRBJ2-5; with no DNA, the TCRdb D assignment of TRBD1 cannot be verified. Germline values: CDR1 SGHKS, CDR2 YYEKEE (reference sequence). CDR3 size: 17 residues. CDR3 amino acids: CASSAALFGTLEETQYF. The full variable domain, rest sourced from reference TRBV5-5 and TRBJ2-5, is DAGVTQSPTHLIKTRGQQVTLRCSPISGHKSVSWYQQVLGQGPQFIFQYYEKEERGRGNFPDRFSARQFPNYSSELNVNALLLGDSALYLCASSAALFGTLEETQYFGPGTRLLVL.